This entry is about one T cell receptor beta chain. Its antigen is currently unknown. This entry comes from a study of Graves' ophthalmopathy and Graves' hyperthyroidism. Notes on the study in general: For separating ophthalmopathy from stable hyperthyroidism, a 13-signature model gave under 90% sensitivity and about 80% specificity.

Transcripts of RNA were the source for amplifying TCR beta CDR3 regions. HTBI primers were used in a first-round RT-PCR, which preceded a second-round multiplex PCR. From the multiplex PCR reads, TCRdb called clonotypes with MiXCR, one entry per CDR3 protein. This sample carries over a million distinct CDR3 sequences, about 38% of them seen once, and the ten largest clones take roughly 11%. V was trimmed by 1 base and J by 8 bases, leaving 11 bases between them. This CDR3 has 13 amino acids. Per germline, CDR1 SGHVS and CDR2 FQNEAQ. The chain employs TRBV7-8 and TRBJ1-1; unclear D gene. Sample: peripheral blood or thyroid tissue (not recorded which). The sequence derives from an adult man with Graves' hyperthyroidism. In DNA, the CDR3 is TGTGCCAGCAGCTTAGAAGTCCTGGGCGAAGCTTTCTTT. Translation gives CASSLEVLGEAFF.